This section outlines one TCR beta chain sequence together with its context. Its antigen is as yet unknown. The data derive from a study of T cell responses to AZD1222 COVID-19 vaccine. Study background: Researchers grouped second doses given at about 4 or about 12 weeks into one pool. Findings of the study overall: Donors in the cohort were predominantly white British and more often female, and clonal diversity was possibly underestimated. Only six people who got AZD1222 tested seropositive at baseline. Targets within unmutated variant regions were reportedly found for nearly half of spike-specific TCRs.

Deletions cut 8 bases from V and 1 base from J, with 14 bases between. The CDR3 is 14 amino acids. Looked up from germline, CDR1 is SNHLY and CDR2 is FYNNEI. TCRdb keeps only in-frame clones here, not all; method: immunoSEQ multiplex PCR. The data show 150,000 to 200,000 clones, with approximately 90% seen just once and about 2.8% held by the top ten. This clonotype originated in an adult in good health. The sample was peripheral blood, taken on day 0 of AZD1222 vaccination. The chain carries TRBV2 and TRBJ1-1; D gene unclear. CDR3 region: CASSRSPSNTEAFF. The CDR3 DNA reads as TGTGCCAGCTCCAGGTCTCCTTCGAACACTGAAGCTTTCTTT.